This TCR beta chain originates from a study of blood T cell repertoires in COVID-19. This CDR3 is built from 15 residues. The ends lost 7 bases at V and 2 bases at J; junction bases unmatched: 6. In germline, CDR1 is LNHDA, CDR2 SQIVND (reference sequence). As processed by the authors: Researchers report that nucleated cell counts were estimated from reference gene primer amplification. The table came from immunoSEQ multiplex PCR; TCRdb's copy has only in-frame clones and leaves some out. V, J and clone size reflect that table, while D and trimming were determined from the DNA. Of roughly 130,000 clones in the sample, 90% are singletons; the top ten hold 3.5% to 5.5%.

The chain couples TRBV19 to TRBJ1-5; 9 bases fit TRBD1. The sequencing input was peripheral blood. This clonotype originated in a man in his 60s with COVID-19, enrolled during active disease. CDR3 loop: CASTPGQGGNQPQHF. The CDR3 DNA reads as TGTGCCAGTACCCCGGGACAGGGAGGCAATCAGCCCCAGCATTTT.